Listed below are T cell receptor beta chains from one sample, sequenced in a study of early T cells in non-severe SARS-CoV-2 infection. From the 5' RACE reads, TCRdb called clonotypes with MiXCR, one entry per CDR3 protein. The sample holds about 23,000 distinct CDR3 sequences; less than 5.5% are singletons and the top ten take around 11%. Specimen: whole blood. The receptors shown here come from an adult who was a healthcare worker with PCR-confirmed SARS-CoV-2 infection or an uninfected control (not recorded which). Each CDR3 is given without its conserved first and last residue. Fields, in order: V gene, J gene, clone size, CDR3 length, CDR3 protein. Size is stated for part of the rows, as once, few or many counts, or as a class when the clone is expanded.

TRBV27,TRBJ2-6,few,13,ASSFQGAGANVLT
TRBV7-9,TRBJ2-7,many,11,ASRRLDSSEQY
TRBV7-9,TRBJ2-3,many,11,ASSLATKDTQY
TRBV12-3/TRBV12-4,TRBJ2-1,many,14,ASSSSSGRAFNEQF
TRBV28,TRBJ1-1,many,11,ASSLDSYTEAF
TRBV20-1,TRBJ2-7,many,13,SASGAGGSLYEQY
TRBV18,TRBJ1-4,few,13,ASSHSQGAGEKLF
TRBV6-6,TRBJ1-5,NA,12,ASSYMDRNQPQH
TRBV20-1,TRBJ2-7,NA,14,SARDRETSVPYEQY
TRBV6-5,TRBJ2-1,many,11,ASRRKSYNEQF
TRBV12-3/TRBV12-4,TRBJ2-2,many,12,ASRNSGRTGELF
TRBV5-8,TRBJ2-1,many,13,ASSLAGGTFNEQF
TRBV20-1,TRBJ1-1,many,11,SAGGQLNTEAF
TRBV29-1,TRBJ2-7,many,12,SAGSAGGPYEQY
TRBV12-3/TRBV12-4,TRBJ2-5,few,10,ASSPAGETQY
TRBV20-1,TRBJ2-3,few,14,SARDLASGVRDTQY
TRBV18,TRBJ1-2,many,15,ASSPSQADMSNYGYT
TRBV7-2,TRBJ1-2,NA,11,ADRETAYYGYT
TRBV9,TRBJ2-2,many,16,ASSVEFGTASNTGELF
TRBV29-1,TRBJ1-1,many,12,SVDSQGMNTEAF
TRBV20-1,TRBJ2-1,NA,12,SARVGDYYNEQF
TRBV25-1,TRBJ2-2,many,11,ASSDVNTGELF
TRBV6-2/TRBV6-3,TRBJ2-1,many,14,ASTHRGQQGYNEQF
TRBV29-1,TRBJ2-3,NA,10,SATDGTDTQY
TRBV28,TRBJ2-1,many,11,ASIPSSSNEQF
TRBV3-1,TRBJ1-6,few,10,ASSHDHSPLH
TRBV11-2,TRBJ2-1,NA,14,ASSFLRESSYNEQF
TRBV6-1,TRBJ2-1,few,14,ASRPQLAGVGNEQF
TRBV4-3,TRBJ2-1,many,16,ASSQDLPTSGNYNEQF
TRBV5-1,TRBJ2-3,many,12,ASSTRGLEDTQY
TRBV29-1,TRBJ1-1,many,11,SARGQLNTEAF
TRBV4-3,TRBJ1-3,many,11,ASSQSPGNTIY
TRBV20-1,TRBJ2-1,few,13,SARVLGGSYNEQF
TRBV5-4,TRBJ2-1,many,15,ASSGGTSGSTYNEQF
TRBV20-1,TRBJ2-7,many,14,SARVMGQGVSYEQY
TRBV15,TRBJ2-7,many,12,ATSRAGTTYEQY
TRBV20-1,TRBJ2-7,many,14,SAWAHFTESSYEQY
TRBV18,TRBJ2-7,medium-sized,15,ASSPPLAGTGAYEQY
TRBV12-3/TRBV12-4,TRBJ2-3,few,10,ASSLRMPTQY
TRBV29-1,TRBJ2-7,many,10,SVSRDGYEQY
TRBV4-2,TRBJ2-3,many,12,ASSQEPSTDTQY
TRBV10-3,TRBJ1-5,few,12,AISESAGGQPQH
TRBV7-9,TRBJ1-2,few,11,ASSSDSSYGYT
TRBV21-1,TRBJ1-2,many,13,ASSKLPQRSYGYT
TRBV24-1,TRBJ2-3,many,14,ATSDLRTSQSDTQY
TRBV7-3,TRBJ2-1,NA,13,ASSSQDRRYNEQF